The next 13 T cell receptor beta chains were all read from a single sample in a study of OX40 agonist ivuxolimab in advanced cancers. Some clones are missing from TCRdb's copy, which holds only in-frame ones; the method was immunoSEQ multiplex PCR. The sample has approximately 65,000 clones; about nine tenths are singletons. This specimen was CD4+ or CD8+ T cells sorted from blood, taken in a trial of the OX40 agonist ivuxolimab. The origin of the receptors is an adult with an advanced solid tumor such as melanoma, head and neck, liver or kidney cancer.

This clone appeared once. The rearrangement links TRBV30 to TRBJ1-2, with D tentatively TRBD1 (5 bases). Per germline, CDR1 GTSNPN and CDR2 SVGIG (reference sequence). The CDR3 contains 13 residues. With 4 bases removed from V and 3 bases from J, the gap between germline ends came to 12 bases. In DNA, the CDR3 is TGTGCCTGGACGCGTCCGGGGGACTATGGCTACACCTTC. Translation: CAWTRPGDYGYTF.

The V and J genes are TRBV7-8 and TRBJ2-7; D might be TRBD1 (6 bases). The CDR3 contains 16 residues. CDR1 and CDR2 (germline): SGHVS, FQNEAQ. V was trimmed by 4 bases and J by 3 bases, leaving 19 bases between them. The CDR3 region has the DNA TGTGCCAGCAGCTCTACCTCCGGGACAACTTACTACGAGCAGTACTTC. The encoded protein is CASSSTSGTTYYEQYF.

This clone has a handful of counts. V and J are TRBV30 and TRBJ1-4, with D unclear. The CDR3 covers 12 residues. CDR1 and CDR2 from the germline V gene are GTSNPN and SVGIG (reference sequence). V was clipped by 8 bases and J by 0 bases, with 7 bases between them. The CDR3 loop is CAGAATNEKLFF. The CDR3 coding sequence is TGTGCCGGAGCTGCAACTAATGAAAAACTGTTTTTT.

V is TRBV6-4 and J is TRBJ1-6, with 9 positions matching TRBD1. The CDR3 extends over 15 amino acids. The V gene's germline CDR1 is MRHNA and CDR2 SNTAGT. J lost 5 bases, V lost 3 bases, and 2 bases had no gene match. The CDR3, as DNA: TGTGCCAGCAGTGAGGGGACAGGGAATAATTCACCCCTCCACTTT. This gives the protein CASSEGTGNNSPLHF.

This clone was seen just once. This chain uses TRBV5-1 with TRBJ1-2; TRBD1 agrees at 11 bases. This CDR3 is built from 15 residues. V shed 3 bases and J 7 bases; nucleotides not matched to a gene: 8. CDR1 is SGHRS and CDR2 is YFSETQ in the germline V gene. The chain's CDR3 is CASSSGDRGEPGYTF. The CDR3 DNA reads TGCGCCAGCAGCTCGGGGGACAGGGGGGAGCCTGGCTACACCTTC. The whole variable domain, remainder taken from reference TRBV5-1 and TRBJ1-2, is KAGVTQTPRYLIKTRGQQVTLSCSPISGHRSVSWYQQTPGQGLQFLFEYFSETQRNKGNFPGRFSGRQFSNSRSEMNVSTLELGDSALYLCASSSGDRGEPGYTFGSGTRLTVV.

This clone was seen a handful of times. A read error is likely, as this CDR3 ends without the conserved phenylalanine or tryptophan. No DNA is shown, since the ends of the CDR3 on it are uncertain; the CDR3 is the one TCRdb lists. V gene TRBV30 combines with J gene TRBJ1-1. The CDR3 spans 11 amino acids, including both terminal residues. CDR1 and CDR2 (germline): GTSNPN, SVGIG (reference sequence). This CDR3 is CAWSTSLPQHY.

J is TRBJ1-4 and V is TRBV19; 7 bases line up with TRBD1. This CDR3 contains 18 residues. Trimming took 5 bases from V and 5 from J; bases not matched to a gene: 17. In germline, CDR1 is LNHDA, CDR2 SQIVND (reference sequence). The CDR3 DNA sequence: TGTGCCAGTAGTTCCGGAACAGGGGTATTTGGGTCCAATGAAAAACTGTTTTTT. It encodes CASSSGTGVFGSNEKLFF.

This chain connects TRBV7-9 to TRBJ1-1; D uncertain. Trimming took 4 bases from V and 4 from J, leaving 7 bases between them. Germline V gene data show CDR1 as SEHNR and CDR2 as FQNEAQ (reference sequence). CDR3 length equals 12 residues. CDR3: CASSYSLTEAFF. As DNA, the CDR3 is TGTGCCAGCAGCTACAGTCTCACTGAAGCTTTCTTT.

The J gene is TRBJ2-7, the V gene TRBV9; maybe TRBD1 (6 bases). Trimming removed 0 bases from V and 5 bases from J, with 12 bases in between. The CDR3 consists of 14 residues. CDR1 is SGDLS and CDR2 is YYNGEE in the germline V gene. The CDR3 DNA sequence: TGTGCCAGCAGCGTAGGGGGGCAGACAGACGAGCAGTACTTC. It specifies CASSVGGQTDEQYF. The variable domain in full, completed from reference TRBV9 and TRBJ2-7, reads DSGVTQTPKHLITATGQRVTLRCSPRSGDLSVYWYQQSLDQGLQFLIQYYNGEERAKGNILERFSAQQFPDLHSELNLSSLELGDSALYFCASSVGGQTDEQYFGPGTRLTVT.

The chain couples TRBV2 to TRBJ1-2, with D perhaps TRBD1 (6 bases). This CDR3 is built from 14 residues. The V gene lost 6 bases and the J gene lost 8 bases, with 19 bases spanning the gap. The germline V gene encodes CDR1 SNHLY and CDR2 FYNNEI. The CDR3, as DNA: TGTGCCAGCAGCGAGACGCTTACAGGGAGCGGCTACACCTTC. It codes for CASSETLTGSGYTF.

The rearrangement links TRBV6-5 to TRBJ2-7, with TRBD1 matching 10 bases. Germline lookup yields CDR1 MNHEY and CDR2 SVGAGI. The CDR3 length is 15 residues. The J segment lost 3 bases and the V segment lost 5 bases, leaving 7 bases of the junction unmatched. This chain's CDR3 is CASSKPGQGLYEQYF. The CDR3 DNA reads as TGTGCCAGCAGTAAACCGGGACAGGGGCTCTACGAGCAGTACTTC.

The chain carries TRBV4-2 and TRBJ2-2; possible D gene TRBD1, 6 bases. The CDR3 consists of 15 residues. The V end lost 1 base, the J end lost 4 bases, and 10 bases lay between the germline ends. The V gene's germline CDR1 is LGHNA and CDR2 YNFKEQ. The CDR3 DNA sequence: TGTGCCAGCAGCCAAGCGGGACAAAGCACCGGGGAGCTGTTTTTT. It is translated as CASSQAGQSTGELFF.

V and J are TRBV30 and TRBJ1-3; D not resolved. The length of the CDR3 is 13 residues. Germline V lookup: CDR1 GTSNPN, CDR2 SVGIG (reference sequence). With 4 bases removed from V and 2 bases from J, the gap between germline ends came to 9 bases. The DNA for the CDR3 is TGTGCCTGGACAGCAGGTCCTGGAAACACCATATATTTT. Encoded protein: CAWTAGPGNTIYF.